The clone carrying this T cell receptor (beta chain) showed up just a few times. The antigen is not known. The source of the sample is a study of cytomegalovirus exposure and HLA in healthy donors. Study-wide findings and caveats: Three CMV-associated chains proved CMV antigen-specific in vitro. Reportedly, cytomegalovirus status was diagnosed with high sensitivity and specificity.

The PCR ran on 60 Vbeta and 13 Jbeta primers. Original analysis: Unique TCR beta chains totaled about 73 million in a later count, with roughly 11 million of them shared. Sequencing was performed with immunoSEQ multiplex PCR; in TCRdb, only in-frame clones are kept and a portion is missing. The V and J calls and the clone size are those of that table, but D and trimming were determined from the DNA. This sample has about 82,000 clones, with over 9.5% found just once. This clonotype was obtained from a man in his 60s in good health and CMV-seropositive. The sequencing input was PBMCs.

CDR3 in amino acids: CASSIPWEKHSWVTNYGYTF. For the CDR3, the DNA is TGTGCCAGTAGTATCCCCTGGGAGAAACACTCGTGGGTTACTAACTATGGCTACACCTTC. The V call is TRBV19, the J call TRBJ1-2, with D unresolved. The CDR3 runs 20 residues. V was trimmed by 3 bases and J by 0 bases, leaving 26 bases between them. The germline gives CDR1 LNHDA, CDR2 SQIVND (reference sequence).